This T cell receptor beta chain emerged from a study of blood T cell repertoires in COVID-19. Study-wide background: Acute and convalescent COVID-19 specimens originated in the United States, Italy and Spain. T cells, B-cell-depleted T cells, or PBMCs provided the cDNA or gDNA that served as material.

This CDR3 has 12 amino acids. Germline V lookup: CDR1 SGDLS, CDR2 YYNGEE. Germline trimming cut 7 bases from V and 8 bases from J; bases unmatched to any gene: 8. As handled by the study authors: Scientists estimated how many nucleated cells there were by amplifying reference gene primers. Sequenced by immunoSEQ multiplex PCR; TCRdb stores in-frame clones only, minus some. V and J calls and clone size follow that table, whereas D and trimming were derived from the DNA. The sample holds over 15,000 clones, 82% seen once. The sequencing input was peripheral blood. The clonotype originates from a human donor in a cohort sampled during active COVID-19. The rearrangement links TRBV9 to TRBJ1-2; 7 bases are a match to TRBD1. The CDR3 loop is CASQTGRGGYTF. CDR3 nucleotide sequence: TGTGCCAGCCAGACAGGGCGAGGAGGCTACACCTTC.